Reported below is one TCR beta chain. Its recognized antigen is unknown. Base qualities are not recorded, but no much larger clone differs from it by a single base. The CDR3 sequence holds 13 residues, the cysteine and phenylalanine included. The read is trimmed to its CDR3 DNA, 39 bases read in frame from base 1. The V end loses 5 bases and the J end loses 1 base, and a stretch of 8 bases separates them. CDR1 and CDR2 are drawn from the germline V gene: LGHNA, YNFKEQ. The entry originates in a study of graft-versus-host responses after intestinal transplantation (dated by TCRdb to the early 2020s). A note on the overall study: The transplants that recipients received were multivisceral, liver-intestinal, or isolated intestinal. All recipients received anti-thymocyte globulin induction followed by maintenance tacrolimus and steroids for approximately 3 years. Bulk TCR-beta CDR3 sequencing was used to track graft-versus-host and host-versus-graft alloreactive T cell clones in the graft, circulation and bone marrow after intestinal transplantation. Alloreactive clones were identified by sequencing pre-transplant mixed lymphocyte reaction products and comparing them with unstimulated pre-transplant donor and recipient T cells. Of the 20 to 25 intestinal transplant recipients enrolled in the cohort, one of whom was a retransplant, a few patients without pretransplant specimens were excluded. Donor T cell macrochimerism was defined as a peak of at least 4% donor T cells among recipient peripheral blood mononuclear cells. Samples from a few later patients were sequenced in-house on an Illumina MiSeq with MiXCR processing rather than by the commercial service.

The library was built by means of the immunoSEQ multiplex PCR assay. For most patients, genomic DNA was isolated using the Qiagen DNeasy Blood and Tissue Kit and was shipped frozen to Adaptive Biotechnologies for TCR sequencing. For most patients, genomic DNA was subjected to high-throughput TCR-beta CDR3 sequencing by Adaptive Biotechnologies. As for the original processing: Adaptive's ImmunoSEQ software supplied the TCR sequencing data for 18 patients, while MiXCR and VDJtools were used to process a few other patients. To correct CD4 versus CD8 sorting errors, sequences present in both subsets at a frequency ratio below 5:1 were removed. CDR3 nucleotide sequences shared between donor and recipient were removed because their origin could not be assigned. At least 2-fold expansion over unstimulated cells and a minimum CFSE-low frequency of 0.002% (template counts) or 0.001% (read counts) were required for clones to be classified as alloreactive. A clone was considered mappable if detected in the sequenced pre-transplant spleen, lymph node, or MLR CFSE-low populations of the donor or recipient. The cumulative frequency of alloreactive clones was calculated as a percentage of all sequences, weighted by copy number. Sourced from immuneACCESS, this table was stored by TCRdb with only in-frame sequences that have V and J called. A share of the clones is absent; for the studies checked, an unresolved V gene accounts for under half, and the remainder has no known explanation. The DNA gave D and trimming, while V, J and clone size come from that table. The sample has around 78,000 clones on record, about nine tenths of them singletons. The top ten constitute roughly 8% of the sample.

Sample time point, as interpreted from the label and publication: cells obtained before transplantation from donor or recipient. CD3+CD4+ and CD3+CD8+ populations were FACS-sorted from unstimulated pre-transplant donor and recipient cells taken from spleen or lymph nodes. Results the study describes overall, beyond this receptor: GvH clones turned up in recipient bone marrow, with some appearing earlier in ileal mucosa or blood, a pattern consistent with an intestinal mucosal origin. Early after transplant, peak levels of circulating GvH clones were associated with declines in HvG clones. Conclusions were limited by the relatively low number and heterogeneity of intestinal transplant patients. In patients with donor T cell macrochimerism, the allografts had high GvH to HvG T cell clonal ratios.

The chain is encoded by TRBV4-2 joined to TRBJ2-5, with TRBD1 as a weak D call on 5 bases. Sequences were derived from unstimulated CD8+ T cells sorted from spleen or lymph node cells, sampled before transplant. This sequence was found in a human donor who was the organ donor for an intestinal transplant. The DNA sequence is given as TGTGCCAGCAGCGGGGCCCGCCAAGAGACCCAGTACTTC. Its product reads: CASSGARQETQYF.